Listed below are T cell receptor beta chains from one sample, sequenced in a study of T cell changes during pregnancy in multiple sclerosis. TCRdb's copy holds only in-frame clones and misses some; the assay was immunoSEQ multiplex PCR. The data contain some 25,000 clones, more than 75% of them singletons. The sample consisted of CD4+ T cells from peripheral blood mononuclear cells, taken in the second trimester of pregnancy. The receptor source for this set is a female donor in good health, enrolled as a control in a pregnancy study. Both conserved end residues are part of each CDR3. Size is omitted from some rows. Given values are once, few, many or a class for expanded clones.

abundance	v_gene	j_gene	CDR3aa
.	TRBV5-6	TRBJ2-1	CASSQDRGRVVGEQFF
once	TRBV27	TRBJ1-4	CASSLSFRGEKLFF
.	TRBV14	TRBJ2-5	CASSQTGWTSQETQYF
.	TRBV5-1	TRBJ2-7	CASSFGLAGLSSYEQYF
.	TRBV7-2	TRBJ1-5	CASKLGQGGQPQHF
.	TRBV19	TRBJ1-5	CASTPPGGLNQPQHF
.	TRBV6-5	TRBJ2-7	CASSPAVYEQYF
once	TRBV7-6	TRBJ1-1	CASSQDTEAFF
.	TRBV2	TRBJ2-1	CASSQGSYNEQFF
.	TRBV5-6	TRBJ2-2	CASSQGQGVFMNTGELFF
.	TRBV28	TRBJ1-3	CASSLGVGRGKNTIYF
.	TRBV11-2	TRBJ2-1	CASSLEGLAGFGYNEQFF
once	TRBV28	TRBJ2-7	CASSLGQHTYEQYF
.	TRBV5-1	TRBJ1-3	CASSLGEGNTIYF
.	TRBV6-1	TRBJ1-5	CASSEGGLVNQPQHF
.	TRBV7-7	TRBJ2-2	CASSFGLSTGELFF
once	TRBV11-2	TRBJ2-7	CASSWGQGSSYEQYF
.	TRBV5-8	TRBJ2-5	CASSLARAYQETQYF
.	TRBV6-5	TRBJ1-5	CASSYSRSMNQPQHF
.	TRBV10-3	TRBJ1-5	CAISDRGGNQPQHF
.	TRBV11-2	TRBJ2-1	CASSTSLAGGGNEQFF
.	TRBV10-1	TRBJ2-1	CASSGDSYNEQFF
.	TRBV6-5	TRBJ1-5	CATSGSGNQPQHF
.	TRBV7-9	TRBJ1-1	CASSLEGQGPTNTEAFF
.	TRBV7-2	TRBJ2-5	CASSPSGETQYF
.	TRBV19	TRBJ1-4	CASKTVWTGANEKLFF